The rows below give T cell receptor beta chains drawn from one sample of a study of blood T cell repertoires in COVID-19. TCRdb's table, derived via immunoSEQ multiplex PCR, lists solely in-frame clones and lacks some. Of 350,000 to 450,000 clones in the sample, approximately 91% were seen once. Sequencing was done on a sample of PBMCs or T cells enriched from blood (not recorded which). These receptors came from a woman in her 40s who had been exposed to COVID-19. The CDR3 runs from the conserved cysteine through the conserved F or W. Fields, in order: V gene, J gene, CDR3 protein.

v_gene: TRBV7-2; j_gene: TRBJ1-5; CDR3aa: CASSSPGTGTNQPQHF
v_gene: TRBV19; j_gene: TRBJ1-2; CDR3aa: CASSSTGGNYGYTF
v_gene: TRBV11-2; j_gene: TRBJ2-5; CDR3aa: CASSFVRGVGETQYF
v_gene: TRBV5-1; j_gene: TRBJ1-6; CDR3aa: CASSRGQGGNSPLHF
v_gene: TRBV29-1; j_gene: TRBJ2-7; CDR3aa: CSAVGGTYEQYF
v_gene: TRBV18; j_gene: TRBJ2-6; CDR3aa: CASSPQGAGANVLTF
v_gene: TRBV19; j_gene: TRBJ1-2; CDR3aa: CASSIEVPYGYTF
v_gene: TRBV7-9; j_gene: TRBJ1-4; CDR3aa: CASSSDSHTEKLFF
v_gene: TRBV3-1/TRBV3-2; j_gene: TRBJ2-1; CDR3aa: CASSKQPSYEQFF
v_gene: TRBV5-5; j_gene: TRBJ2-7; CDR3aa: CASSLRWTAINEQYF
v_gene: TRBV19; j_gene: TRBJ1-1; CDR3aa: CASSTWGQVNTEAFF
v_gene: TRBV9; j_gene: TRBJ1-4; CDR3aa: CASSVGGRFNEKLFF
v_gene: TRBV7-3; j_gene: TRBJ2-1; CDR3aa: CASSSTGTSGYNEQFF
v_gene: TRBV11-3; j_gene: TRBJ2-7; CDR3aa: CASSERSGPTYEQYF
v_gene: TRBV24-1; j_gene: TRBJ2-7; CDR3aa: CATSDPRGTGDEQYF
v_gene: TRBV6-6; j_gene: TRBJ2-7; CDR3aa: CASSTRDRGISYEQYF
v_gene: TRBV7-2; j_gene: TRBJ2-6; CDR3aa: CASSLDPGLAGSGANVLTF
v_gene: TRBV27; j_gene: TRBJ2-2; CDR3aa: CASSSTGLNTGELFF
v_gene: TRBV5-6; j_gene: TRBJ1-2; CDR3aa: CASRQALSGYTF
v_gene: TRBV29-1; j_gene: TRBJ2-3; CDR3aa: CSVEGFSGGSTDTQYF
v_gene: TRBV19; j_gene: TRBJ1-2; CDR3aa: CASSIPRVGVNYGYTF
v_gene: TRBV5-4; j_gene: TRBJ1-3; CDR3aa: CASSFGSGNTIYF
v_gene: TRBV6-2/TRBV6-3; j_gene: TRBJ2-7; CDR3aa: CASSYSPRDRTYEQYF
v_gene: TRBV21-1; j_gene: TRBJ2-5; CDR3aa: CASSKVPSGTGGKETQYF
v_gene: TRBV9; j_gene: TRBJ2-1; CDR3aa: CASSVGLAGNNEQFF
v_gene: TRBV7-6; j_gene: TRBJ1-3; CDR3aa: CASSLSGVGNTIYF
v_gene: TRBV28; j_gene: TRBJ1-1; CDR3aa: CASSLRGDSEAFF
v_gene: TRBV4-1; j_gene: TRBJ2-5; CDR3aa: CASSYVLAGAQETQYF
v_gene: TRBV6-5; j_gene: TRBJ2-5; CDR3aa: CASSSRQETQYF
v_gene: TRBV6-5; j_gene: TRBJ2-4; CDR3aa: CASSKTGKNIQYF
v_gene: TRBV19; j_gene: TRBJ1-2; CDR3aa: CASVRAGGMHGYTF
v_gene: TRBV7-6; j_gene: TRBJ2-3; CDR3aa: CASSLAASGLQNTQYF
v_gene: TRBV29-1; j_gene: TRBJ2-7; CDR3aa: CSAGDRAYEQYF